A selection of T cell receptor beta chains follows, all from one sample in a study of T cell responses to AZD1222 COVID-19 vaccine. Sequencing was performed with immunoSEQ multiplex PCR; in TCRdb, only in-frame clones are kept and a portion is missing. The table lists some 170,000 clones, roughly 90% of them singletons, with more than 4% in the top ten. Sequencing was performed on peripheral blood, taken 28 days after the second AZD1222 dose. The receptor set was obtained from an adult who received the AZD1222 COVID-19 vaccine. The CDR3 runs from the conserved cysteine through the conserved F or W. D genes are given only for firm matches. Only some rows state a clone size, as once, few, many or a class for expanded clones.

TRBV19	NA	NA	TRBJ1-5	TGTGCCACTAAAGGGGGACAAGGGCAGCCCCAGCATTTT	CATKGGQGQPQHF
TRBV4-2	NA	few	TRBJ2-1	TGTGCCAGCAGCCAAGTTACAGGGAGGAATGAGCAGTTCTTC	CASSQVTGRNEQFF
TRBV2	TRBD1	NA	TRBJ1-1	TGTGCCAGCAGTGCTTCGACAGGGAGGGGCACTGAAGCTTTCTTT	CASSASTGRGTEAFF
TRBV9	NA	once	TRBJ2-1	TGTGCCAGCAGCACAGACAGCTCCAATGAGCAGTTCTTC	CASSTDSSNEQFF
TRBV7-2	TRBD2	NA	TRBJ2-1	TGTGCCAGCAGCTTAGCTTCTAGGACTAGCTTTGTCGGTGAGCAGTTCTTC	CASSLASRTSFVGEQFF
TRBV11-2	NA	NA	TRBJ2-7	TGTGCCAGCAGCCTAAACCGACAGACAGGCTACGAGCAGTACTTC	CASSLNRQTGYEQYF
TRBV3-1/TRBV3-2	NA	few	TRBJ1-1	TGTGCCAGCATGGGCCCGTGGGGGGACACTGAAGCTTTCTTT	CASMGPWGDTEAFF
TRBV6-5	NA	NA	TRBJ1-4	TGTGCCAGCTGGACGGGGTCCGGAGGAAAACTGTTTTTT	CASWTGSGGKLFF
TRBV5-1	NA	NA	TRBJ1-1	TGCGCCAGCAGCTTGGGGAGGAGAGGAGGGGCGAACACTGAAGCTTTCTTT	CASSLGRRGGANTEAFF
TRBV5-1	TRBD2	NA	TRBJ2-3	TGCGCCACCAAGAGGACTAGCGGGACGGCAGATACGCAGTATTTT	CATKRTSGTADTQYF
TRBV27	NA	NA	TRBJ2-2	TGTGCCAGCAGTTTAATAGGCACCGGGGAGCTGTTTTTT	CASSLIGTGELFF
TRBV29-1	TRBD2	NA	TRBJ2-7	TGCAGCGCCCTCGGGAGGTCCTACGAGCAGTACTTC	CSALGRSYEQYF
TRBV29-1	NA	NA	TRBJ1-1	TGCAGCGGGAACAGGGAGACTGAAGCTTTCTTT	CSGNRETEAFF
TRBV5-8	NA	NA	TRBJ1-1	TGTGCCAGCAGCGCCACTGAAGCTTTCTTT	CASSATEAFF
TRBV9	NA	NA	TRBJ1-3	TGTGCCAGCAGCGCCGGACGGAGCTCTGGAAACACCATATATTTT	CASSAGRSSGNTIYF
TRBV7-9	NA	NA	TRBJ1-1	TGTGCCAGCAGCCCCACCCCAAACGGACCGAACACTGAAGCTTTCTTT	CASSPTPNGPNTEAFF
TRBV4-2	NA	NA	TRBJ1-1	TGTGCCAGCAGCCAAGGTTTCAGGGAGAACACTGAAGCTTTCTTT	CASSQGFRENTEAFF